A single sample is the source of the 24 T cell receptor beta chains below, sequenced in a study of monozygotic twins with inflammatory bowel disease. TCRdb re-called the 5' RACE reads; one entry per CDR3 protein, DNA not given. The table lists just over 300,000 distinct CDR3 sequences. The sample taken for sequencing was blood. These receptors all come from a human donor with ulcerative colitis or Crohn's disease, or a healthy co-twin of an affected twin (not recorded which).

CDR3 residues: CSARPALDSRNQPQHF. This chain uses TRBV20-1 with TRBJ1-5. The CDR3 consists of 16 residues. CDR1 is DFQATT and CDR2 is SNEGSKA in the germline V gene (reference sequence).

The rearrangement joins TRBV16 to TRBJ2-7. Germline V CDR1 and CDR2: KGHSY, FQNENV. The CDR3 consists of 15 residues. CDR3 sequence: CASSQSADSSYEQYF.

The chain has TRBV7-2 and TRBJ2-7; TCRdb calls TRBD2, which cannot be checked without DNA. This CDR3 comprises 15 residues. Germline values: CDR1 SGHTA, CDR2 FQGNSA. The CDR3 here is CASRPASGRPGEQYF.

The chain is built from TRBV5-1 and TRBJ1-3; as DNA is missing, the TRBD1 call by TCRdb cannot be tested. Germline V gives CDR1 SGHRS, CDR2 YFSETQ. CDR3 length: 16 amino acids. The CDR3 sequence: CASSPGQGARGNTIYF.

The chain joins TRBV9 to TRBJ2-7; TCRdb reports TRBD2, a call that lacks DNA to check it against. There are 14 residues in the CDR3. Germline V gene sequence: CDR1 SGDLS, CDR2 YYNGEE. CDR3 loop: CASSLRDYAYEQYF.

The V and J genes are TRBV2 and TRBJ2-1; TCRdb designates TRBD2, a call that cannot be tested without DNA. Germline V gene sequence: CDR1 SNHLY, CDR2 FYNNEI. The CDR3 contains 16 residues. The CDR3 sequence: CASSPQLAPSYNEQFF.

J is TRBJ1-2 and V is TRBV13. The CDR3 covers 13 residues. Germline CDR1 and CDR2: PRHDT and FYEKMQ (reference sequence). The CDR3 loop reads CASSFYGAYGYTF.

The chain links TRBV5-1 to TRBJ1-3; no DNA is available, so the TRBD1 call from TCRdb remains unchecked. This CDR3 contains 15 residues. Looked up from germline, CDR1 is SGHRS and CDR2 is YFSETQ. The CDR3 reads CASSLPGASGNTIYF.

The CDR3 here is CASSPWTSGNYEQYF. V gene TRBV6-2 or TRBV6-3 combines with J gene TRBJ2-7; TCRdb picks TRBD2, but there is no DNA to check that call. The CDR3 consists of 15 residues. Germline values: CDR1 MNHEY, CDR2 SVGEGT.

J is TRBJ1-1 and V is TRBV5-1; TCRdb lists TRBD1, though no DNA is available to test this call. Germline V lookup: CDR1 SGHRS, CDR2 YFSETQ. The CDR3 covers 14 residues. CDR3 loop: CASSFGQGDTEAFF.

The V gene is TRBV25-1, the J gene TRBJ2-7. The germline V gene encodes CDR1 MGHDK and CDR2 SYGVNS. The CDR3 is made up of 11 amino acids. The CDR3 region is CASSGYVEQYF.

The V gene is TRBV5-1, the J gene TRBJ2-1; TCRdb outputs TRBD2, but without DNA this stays unchecked. This CDR3 region has 17 residues. Germline V CDR1 and CDR2: SGHRS, YFSETQ. This CDR3 reads CASSLSSGRLGGNEQFF.

V is TRBV5-4 and J is TRBJ1-1; TCRdb lists TRBD1, though no DNA is available to test this call. CDR3 length equals 15 residues. Germline-derived CDR1 and CDR2 are SGHNT and YYREEE (reference sequence). CDR3 loop: CASSRDRVSYTEAFF.

The chain carries TRBV5-1 and TRBJ1-1. Per the germline V gene, CDR1 is SGHRS and CDR2 is YFSETQ. The CDR3 has 15 residues. CDR3 region: CASSLAKGGNTEAFF.

The chain is built from TRBV19 and TRBJ1-5; no DNA is available, so the TRBD1 call from TCRdb remains unchecked. CDR1 is LNHDA, CDR2 SQIVND, per germline (reference sequence). The CDR3 contains 12 residues. CDR3: CATTGANQPQHF.

This chain connects TRBV5-1 to TRBJ2-7; TCRdb's assignment of TRBD2 cannot be checked, as there is no DNA. Germline V gene sequence: CDR1 SGHRS, CDR2 YFSETQ. The CDR3 covers 14 residues. CDR3 residues: CASGGLRFPYEQYF.

CDR3 in amino acids: CASSLSDRVQFF. V usage is TRBV5-1 and J usage is TRBJ2-1; absent DNA, TCRdb's TRBD1 call cannot be checked. The CDR3 is 12 amino acids. Germline V lookup: CDR1 SGHRS, CDR2 YFSETQ.

The chain joins TRBV5-6 to TRBJ2-5; TCRdb proposes TRBD2, but this gene call is untestable without DNA. This CDR3 region has 15 residues. Germline loops: CDR1 SGHDT, CDR2 YYEEEE. The CDR3 sequence: CASSLIAGVGETQYF.

The chain carries TRBV6-1 and TRBJ1-1; TCRdb names TRBD1, which stays unverified in the absence of DNA. This CDR3 region has 14 residues. Germline V gene lookup returns CDR1 MNHNS and CDR2 SASEGT. The CDR3: CASRKPRGDTEAFF.

The chain couples TRBV20-1 to TRBJ2-2; TCRdb lists TRBD1, though no DNA is available to test this call. The CDR3 spans 15 residues. Germline V lookup: CDR1 DFQATT, CDR2 SNEGSKA (reference sequence). CDR3 protein: CSAGLGQGDTGELFF.

The V and J genes are TRBV4-3 and TRBJ2-1; TCRdb reports TRBD2, a call that lacks DNA to check it against. The CDR3 sequence is 18 residues long. Germline loops: CDR1 LGHNA, CDR2 YSLEER. The chain's CDR3 is CASSQDLIGSGPYNEQFF.

Here the CDR3 reads CASSSPTGGIREQYF. The genes are TRBV28 and TRBJ2-7; TCRdb gives TRBD1 as the D gene, but with no DNA this cannot be confirmed. The CDR3 length is 15 residues. Germline V gene data show CDR1 as MDHEN and CDR2 as SYDVKM. Full variable domain (missing parts from reference TRBV28 and TRBJ2-7): DVKVTQSSRYLVKRTGEKVFLECVQDMDHENMFWYRQDPGLGLRLIYFSYDVKMKEKGDIPEGYSVSREKKERFSLILESASTNQTSMYLCASSSPTGGIREQYFGPGTRLTVT.

The chain recombines TRBV3-1 with TRBJ2-7. The CDR3 loop spans 14 amino acids. Germline V gene data show CDR1 as LGHDT and CDR2 as YNNKEL (reference sequence). CDR3 region: CASSHSSLAYEQYF.

The J gene is TRBJ2-5, the V gene TRBV27; TCRdb calls TRBD1, which cannot be checked without DNA. CDR3 length: 14 residues. Germline CDR1 MNHEY, CDR2 SMNVEV (reference sequence). CDR3 loop: CASSFVPGKETQYF.